A selection of T cell receptor beta chains follows, all from one sample in a study of T cell responses to AZD1222 COVID-19 vaccine. Repertoires were generated with immunoSEQ multiplex PCR, while TCRdb's copy carries only in-frame clones and drops some. This table holds 150,000 or so clones, 90% found once. Sequenced here: peripheral blood, sampled 28 days after the second AZD1222 dose. The receptors shown here come from an adult who received the AZD1222 COVID-19 vaccine. Each CDR3 is given with its conserved first and last residue. A D gene is named only where the DNA matches it firmly. Clone size is stated in some rows and not others, as once, few, many or a class when expanded.

d_call: TRBD1
clone_size: NA
v_call: TRBV4-1
j_call: TRBJ2-7
cdr3_nt: TGCGCCAGCAGCCAACTTTTGCAGGGGGCTGGCGAGCAGTACTTC
cdr3_aa: CASSQLLQGAGEQYF

d_call: TRBD2
clone_size: NA
v_call: TRBV7-2
j_call: TRBJ2-2
cdr3_nt: TGTGCCAGCAGCCCAGTGGTAGCGGGGGACACCGGGGAGCTGTTTTTT
cdr3_aa: CASSPVVAGDTGELFF

d_call: TRBD1
clone_size: NA
v_call: TRBV5-1
j_call: TRBJ1-2
cdr3_nt: TGCGCCAGCAGCTGGGGCGACAGGGGGACTAACTATGGCTACACCTTC
cdr3_aa: CASSWGDRGTNYGYTF

d_call: NA
clone_size: NA
v_call: TRBV18
j_call: TRBJ2-7
cdr3_nt: TGTGCCAGCTCACCACCCCTCTCCCAGCGGCTCTGGGCCTACGAGCAGTACTTC
cdr3_aa: CASSPPLSQRLWAYEQYF

d_call: NA
clone_size: once
v_call: TRBV2
j_call: TRBJ1-5
cdr3_nt: TGTGCCAGCAGTGATAGCCAGGGGCGAACGCAGCCCCAGCATTTT
cdr3_aa: CASSDSQGRTQPQHF

d_call: NA
clone_size: NA
v_call: TRBV7-2
j_call: TRBJ2-7
cdr3_nt: TGTGCCAGCGGGTCCTTAAGAGGCAGCTACGAGCAGTACTTC
cdr3_aa: CASGSLRGSYEQYF

d_call: TRBD1
clone_size: many
v_call: TRBV19
j_call: TRBJ2-6
cdr3_nt: TGTGCCAGTAACTTACAGGGGGCCGGGGCCAACGTCCTGACTTTC
cdr3_aa: CASNLQGAGANVLTF

d_call: TRBD1
clone_size: NA
v_call: TRBV6-2/TRBV6-3
j_call: TRBJ2-5
cdr3_nt: TGTGCCAGCAGCCCGGGCAGGGGGCTGGAAGAGACCCAGTACTTC
cdr3_aa: CASSPGRGLEETQYF

d_call: TRBD2
clone_size: NA
v_call: TRBV5-1
j_call: TRBJ2-3
cdr3_nt: TGCGCCAGCAGCGAGGGACTAGCGGGAGTTACAGATACGCAGTATTTT
cdr3_aa: CASSEGLAGVTDTQYF

d_call: NA
clone_size: NA
v_call: TRBV3-1/TRBV3-2
j_call: TRBJ1-3
cdr3_nt: TGTGCCAGCAGCCAAGGCAGGGGAACTGGAAACACCATATATTTT
cdr3_aa: CASSQGRGTGNTIYF

d_call: NA
clone_size: NA
v_call: TRBV3-1/TRBV3-2
j_call: TRBJ1-1
cdr3_nt: TGTGCCAGCAGCCCCACGCGGGGGGGAAGGAACACTGAAGCTTTCTTT
cdr3_aa: CASSPTRGGRNTEAFF

d_call: NA
clone_size: NA
v_call: TRBV6-6
j_call: TRBJ1-1
cdr3_nt: TGTGCCAGCAGTTACTCAGGGAGGGAAGCTTTCTTT
cdr3_aa: CASSYSGREAFF

d_call: NA
clone_size: NA
v_call: TRBV14
j_call: TRBJ2-7
cdr3_nt: TGTGCCAGCAGCCCTGGACTAAACTCCTACGAGCAGTACTTC
cdr3_aa: CASSPGLNSYEQYF

d_call: NA
clone_size: once
v_call: TRBV6-5
j_call: TRBJ2-5
cdr3_nt: TGTGCCAGCAGTTACGAGGGGGTCCGGGAGACCCAGTACTTC
cdr3_aa: CASSYEGVRETQYF

d_call: NA
clone_size: NA
v_call: TRBV9
j_call: TRBJ2-2
cdr3_nt: TGTGCCAGCGGCGGGACCGGGGAGCTGTTTTTT
cdr3_aa: CASGGTGELFF

d_call: NA
clone_size: NA
v_call: TRBV2
j_call: TRBJ2-7
cdr3_nt: TGTGCCAGCACGAGAGAGGGCCCGTACTTC
cdr3_aa: CASTREGPYF

d_call: NA
clone_size: NA
v_call: TRBV7-9
j_call: TRBJ1-1
cdr3_nt: TGTGCCAGCAGCTTAGCTGTGGACAACACTGAAGCTTTCTTT
cdr3_aa: CASSLAVDNTEAFF

d_call: NA
clone_size: NA
v_call: TRBV5-1
j_call: TRBJ1-1
cdr3_nt: TGCGCCAGCAGCTTGGGAGGGGACACTGAAGCTTTCTTT
cdr3_aa: CASSLGGDTEAFF

d_call: NA
clone_size: NA
v_call: TRBV6-6
j_call: TRBJ2-7
cdr3_nt: TGTGCCAGCAGTAGGGGGGCCAACTCCTACGAGCAGTACTTC
cdr3_aa: CASSRGANSYEQYF

d_call: TRBD1
clone_size: NA
v_call: TRBV5-1
j_call: TRBJ1-1
cdr3_nt: TGCGCCAGCAGCGGCACAGGGGGGAACACTGAAGCTTTCTTT
cdr3_aa: CASSGTGGNTEAFF

d_call: TRBD2
clone_size: NA
v_call: TRBV7-9
j_call: TRBJ2-1
cdr3_nt: TGTGCCAGCAGCTTAGCGCGTAGCGGGAGGGATGAGCAGTTCTTC
cdr3_aa: CASSLARSGRDEQFF

d_call: TRBD2
clone_size: few
v_call: TRBV29-1
j_call: TRBJ2-2
cdr3_nt: TGCAGCGCCAGACTAGCGGGGGGGCCGAACGGGGAGCTGTTTTTT
cdr3_aa: CSARLAGGPNGELFF

d_call: TRBD1
clone_size: NA
v_call: TRBV5-6
j_call: TRBJ1-2
cdr3_nt: TGTGCCAGCAGCTTCTCCGGGACAGGGGTCGGCTACACCTTC
cdr3_aa: CASSFSGTGVGYTF

d_call: TRBD1
clone_size: NA
v_call: TRBV10-2
j_call: TRBJ1-2
cdr3_nt: TGCGCCAGCAGACAGGGGCTTTATACTGGCTACACCTTC
cdr3_aa: CASRQGLYTGYTF

d_call: TRBD1
clone_size: NA
v_call: TRBV18
j_call: TRBJ2-5
cdr3_nt: TGTGCCAGCTCACCACTCGGGACAGGGGGCGCGGAAGAGACCCAGTACTTC
cdr3_aa: CASSPLGTGGAEETQYF

d_call: TRBD1
clone_size: NA
v_call: TRBV19
j_call: TRBJ1-5
cdr3_nt: TGTGCCAGTAGTAGACAGGGGGCTAACAATCAGCCCCAGCATTTT
cdr3_aa: CASSRQGANNQPQHF

d_call: TRBD1
clone_size: few
v_call: TRBV13
j_call: TRBJ2-7
cdr3_nt: TGTGCCAGCAGCTTCGTCCGGGACAGAGGCTACGAGCAGTACTTC
cdr3_aa: CASSFVRDRGYEQYF

d_call: TRBD1
clone_size: few
v_call: TRBV3-1/TRBV3-2
j_call: TRBJ2-7
cdr3_nt: TGTGCCAGCAGCCAACCGGGACAGGGTAGCTACGAGCAGTACTTC
cdr3_aa: CASSQPGQGSYEQYF

d_call: TRBD1
clone_size: NA
v_call: TRBV19
j_call: TRBJ1-2
cdr3_nt: TGTGCCAGCACAGGGGGACTCCGACCTTACTATGGCTACACCTTC
cdr3_aa: CASTGGLRPYYGYTF

d_call: NA
clone_size: NA
v_call: TRBV14
j_call: TRBJ2-7
cdr3_nt: TGTGCCAGCAGCCAAACAGGCGCCCGCTCCTACGAGCAGTACTTC
cdr3_aa: CASSQTGARSYEQYF

d_call: NA
clone_size: NA
v_call: TRBV27
j_call: TRBJ2-3
cdr3_nt: TGTGCCAGCAGTTTAACCCCAGGGCTAGCCACAGATACGCAGTATTTT
cdr3_aa: CASSLTPGLATDTQYF

d_call: NA
clone_size: once
v_call: TRBV7-3
j_call: TRBJ2-3
cdr3_nt: TGTGCCAGCAGCCTACGGAGGGGAGATACGCAGTATTTT
cdr3_aa: CASSLRRGDTQYF

d_call: NA
clone_size: once
v_call: TRBV7-9
j_call: TRBJ1-2
cdr3_nt: TGTGCCAGCAGCTCGGAACTAGTCTCCTATGGCTACACCTTC
cdr3_aa: CASSSELVSYGYTF

d_call: NA
clone_size: NA
v_call: TRBV2
j_call: TRBJ2-3
cdr3_nt: TGTGCCAGCCCCCCGGGACCGATCACAGATACGCAGTATTTT
cdr3_aa: CASPPGPITDTQYF

d_call: NA
clone_size: once
v_call: TRBV5-8
j_call: TRBJ2-7
cdr3_nt: TGTGCCAGCAGCTTGGGAACTACCTACGAGCAGTACTTC
cdr3_aa: CASSLGTTYEQYF

d_call: TRBD2
clone_size: NA
v_call: TRBV4-1
j_call: TRBJ2-1
cdr3_nt: TGCGCCAGCAGCCAAGATGCGCTAGCGGGGGCCTACAATGAGCAGTTCTTC
cdr3_aa: CASSQDALAGAYNEQFF

d_call: TRBD1
clone_size: NA
v_call: TRBV19
j_call: TRBJ1-2
cdr3_nt: TGTGCCAGTAGTACTGGGACAGGGGGGAACTATGGCTACACCTTC
cdr3_aa: CASSTGTGGNYGYTF

d_call: NA
clone_size: NA
v_call: TRBV4-2
j_call: TRBJ2-3
cdr3_nt: TGTGCCAGCAGCCAAGACAGGGTACCCTCAGATACGCAGTATTTT
cdr3_aa: CASSQDRVPSDTQYF

d_call: NA
clone_size: NA
v_call: TRBV18
j_call: TRBJ1-2
cdr3_nt: TGTGCCAGCTCACCACCGAGTGGCGCTGGCTACACCTTC
cdr3_aa: CASSPPSGAGYTF

d_call: TRBD2
clone_size: NA
v_call: TRBV14
j_call: TRBJ2-1
cdr3_nt: TGTGCCAGCAGCCGACTAGCGGAATACAATGAGCAGTTCTTC
cdr3_aa: CASSRLAEYNEQFF

d_call: NA
clone_size: NA
v_call: TRBV5-1
j_call: TRBJ2-1
cdr3_nt: TGCGCCAGCAGCTTGGAAGTGTCGGTCTCCTACAATGAGCAGTTCTTC
cdr3_aa: CASSLEVSVSYNEQFF

d_call: NA
clone_size: NA
v_call: TRBV27
j_call: TRBJ2-2
cdr3_nt: TGTGCCAGCAGTTTCGGCGGGGAGCTGTTTTTT
cdr3_aa: CASSFGGELFF

d_call: TRBD1
clone_size: NA
v_call: TRBV20-1
j_call: TRBJ1-2
cdr3_nt: TGCAGTTCTCAGGGGGAGTATGGCTACACCTTC
cdr3_aa: CSSQGEYGYTF

d_call: NA
clone_size: NA
v_call: TRBV2
j_call: TRBJ2-1
cdr3_nt: TGTGCCAGCAGAGGCAGGAGGGGGCCGGGCAATGAGCAGTTCTTC
cdr3_aa: CASRGRRGPGNEQFF

d_call: NA
clone_size: NA
v_call: TRBV6-5
j_call: TRBJ1-2
cdr3_nt: TGTGCCAGCAGACAGGAGAACTATGGCTACACCTTC
cdr3_aa: CASRQENYGYTF

d_call: TRBD1
clone_size: NA
v_call: TRBV19
j_call: TRBJ1-6
cdr3_nt: TGTGCCAGTACCCTCGGACAGGCTGTTAATTCACCCCTCCACTTT
cdr3_aa: CASTLGQAVNSPLHF

d_call: NA
clone_size: NA
v_call: TRBV28
j_call: TRBJ2-7
cdr3_nt: TGTGCCAGCAGTCTATGGACCGAGACCTACGAGCAGTACTTC
cdr3_aa: CASSLWTETYEQYF

d_call: TRBD2
clone_size: NA
v_call: TRBV2
j_call: TRBJ2-3
cdr3_nt: TGTGCCAGCAGTTCCCTAGCGGCCAACACAGATACGCAGTATTTT
cdr3_aa: CASSSLAANTDTQYF

d_call: NA
clone_size: NA
v_call: TRBV6-4
j_call: TRBJ1-1
cdr3_nt: TGTGCCAGCAGTGCAGACGGGATCTCGGGGACTGAAGCTTTCTTT
cdr3_aa: CASSADGISGTEAFF

d_call: NA
clone_size: NA
v_call: TRBV18
j_call: TRBJ1-1
cdr3_nt: TGTGCCAGCTCACCATCCAGCGCAGTGAACACTGAAGCTTTCTTT
cdr3_aa: CASSPSSAVNTEAFF

d_call: NA
clone_size: NA
v_call: TRBV10-3
j_call: TRBJ1-3
cdr3_nt: TGTGCCATCAGTAGGGGGGCCGTAAGCTTTGGAAACACCATATATTTT
cdr3_aa: CAISRGAVSFGNTIYF

d_call: NA
clone_size: NA
v_call: TRBV12-3/TRBV12-4
j_call: TRBJ2-7
cdr3_nt: TGTGCCAGCAGTTTGGTTGTGTACGAGCAGTACTTC
cdr3_aa: CASSLVVYEQYF